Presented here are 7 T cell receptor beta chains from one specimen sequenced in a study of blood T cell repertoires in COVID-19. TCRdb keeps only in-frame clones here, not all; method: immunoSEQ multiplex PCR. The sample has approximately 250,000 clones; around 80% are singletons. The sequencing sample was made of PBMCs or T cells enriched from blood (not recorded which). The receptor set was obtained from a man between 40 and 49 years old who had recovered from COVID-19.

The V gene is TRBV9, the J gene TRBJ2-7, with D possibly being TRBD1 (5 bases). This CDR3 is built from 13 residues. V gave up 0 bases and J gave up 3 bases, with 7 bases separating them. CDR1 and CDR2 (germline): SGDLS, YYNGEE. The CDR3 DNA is TGTGCCAGCAGCGTAGAGCAGGGCTACGAGCAGTACTTC. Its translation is CASSVEQGYEQYF.

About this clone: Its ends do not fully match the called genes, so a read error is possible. CDR3 coding DNA: TGTGCCAGCAGCCACGGGACTAGCGGGATAACCCTAGACTTC. Its translation is CASSHGTSGITLDF. The gene calls are TRBV3-1 (or the pseudogene TRBV3-2) and TRBJ2-7; TRBD2 aligns across 13 bases. The V gene's germline CDR1 is LGHDT and CDR2 YNNKEL (reference sequence). The CDR3 has 14 residues.

The DNA for the CDR3 is TGTGCCAGCAGTTGGACTAGCGGGAGCCACAATGAGCAGTTCTTC. It is translated as CASSWTSGSHNEQFF. This chain connects TRBV27 to TRBJ2-1, with TRBD2 matching over 13 bases. Germline loops: CDR1 MNHEY, CDR2 SMNVEV (reference sequence). CDR3 length: 15 amino acids. With 4 bases clipped from V and 5 bases from J, the junction kept 2 bases outside the gene matches.

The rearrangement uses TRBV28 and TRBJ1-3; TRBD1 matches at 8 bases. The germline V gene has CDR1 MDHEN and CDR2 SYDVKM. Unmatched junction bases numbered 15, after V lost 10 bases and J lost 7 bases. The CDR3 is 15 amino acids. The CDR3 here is CATRGLGQGSNTIYF. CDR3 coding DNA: TGTGCCACCAGGGGGCTGGGCCAAGGCTCCAACACCATATATTTT.

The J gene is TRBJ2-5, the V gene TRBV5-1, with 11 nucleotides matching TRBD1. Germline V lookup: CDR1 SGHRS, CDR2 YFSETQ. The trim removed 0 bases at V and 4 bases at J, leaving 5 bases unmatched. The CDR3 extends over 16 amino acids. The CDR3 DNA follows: TGCGCCAGCAGCTTGGCCAGGGGGACAGGGGGAGAGACCCAGTACTTC. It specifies CASSLARGTGGETQYF.

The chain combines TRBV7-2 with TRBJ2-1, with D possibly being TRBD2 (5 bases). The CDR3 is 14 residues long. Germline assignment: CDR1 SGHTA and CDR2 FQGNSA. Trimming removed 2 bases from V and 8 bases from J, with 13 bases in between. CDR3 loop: CASSLIVAGDEQFF. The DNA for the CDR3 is TGTGCCAGCAGCTTAATCGTGGCGGGCGATGAGCAGTTCTTC.

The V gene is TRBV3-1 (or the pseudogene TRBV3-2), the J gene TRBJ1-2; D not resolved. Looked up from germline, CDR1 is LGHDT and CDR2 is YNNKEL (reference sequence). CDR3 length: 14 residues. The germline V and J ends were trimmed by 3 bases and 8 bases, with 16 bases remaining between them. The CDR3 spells CASSQPQAGSGYTF. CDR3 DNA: TGTGCCAGCAGCCAGCCCCAAGCGGGGAGCGGCTACACCTTC.